This is a list of T cell receptor beta chains from one sample in a study of shared clonotypes between healthy human individuals. The table came from immunoSEQ multiplex PCR; TCRdb's copy has only in-frame clones and leaves some out. Of 1,400,000 or so clones listed, just under 99% are singletons. The sequenced sample consisted of naive CD4+ T cells sorted from blood. These receptors all stem from a man aged 30 to 39 in good health. Both conserved end residues are part of each CDR3. A D gene is named only where the DNA matches it firmly.

V gene	J gene	D gene	CDR3 protein	CDR3 DNA
TRBV29-1	TRBJ2-2	TRBD2	CSVKGLAGTGELFF	TGCAGCGTTAAGGGACTAGCGGGCACCGGGGAGCTGTTTTTT
TRBV19	TRBJ2-1	-	CASSGGVRRNEQFF	TGTGCCAGTAGTGGTGGGGTGCGTCGGAATGAGCAGTTCTTC
TRBV5-1	TRBJ1-1	-	CASSLTGTTTTAFF	TGCGCCAGCAGCTTGACAGGGACTACTACAACGGCTTTCTTT
TRBV25-1	TRBJ1-2	-	CASSPIGRKSGYTF	TGTGCCAGCAGTCCGATAGGACGGAAGAGTGGCTACACCTTC
TRBV1	TRBJ2-2	-	CTSSPGPYTGELFF	TGCACCAGCAGCCCGGGACCGTACACCGGGGAGCTGTTTTTT
TRBV5-5	TRBJ2-5	-	CASSLAGVETQYF	TGTGCCAGCAGCTTGGCTGGCGTTGAGACCCAGTACTTC
TRBV19	TRBJ2-3	-	CAAGGATDTQYF	TGTGCCGCCGGGGGAGCTACAGATACGCAGTATTTT
TRBV5-1	TRBJ2-3	-	CASAGTGSTDTQYF	TGCGCCAGCGCGGGAACCGGGTCCACAGATACGCAGTATTTT
TRBV5-1	TRBJ2-2	TRBD2	CASSLALAGEVGELFF	TGCGCCAGCAGCTTGGCGCTAGCGGGAGAGGTCGGGGAGCTGTTTTTT
TRBV18	TRBJ1-3	-	CASSPSRPIQRNTIYF	TGTGCCAGCTCACCGAGTCGGCCCATACAGCGAAACACCATATATTTT